These 28 T cell receptor beta chains share one sample of origin, sequenced in a study of blood T cell repertoires in COVID-19. The assay was immunoSEQ multiplex PCR, and TCRdb's table has in-frame clones only and misses some. The sample gives fewer than 350,000 clones, 90% of which show up once; less than 2% is in the top ten. Sequenced sample: PBMCs or T cells enriched from blood (not recorded which). The receptors originated from a woman in her late teens or twenties with acute COVID-19.

V is TRBV6-2 or TRBV6-3 and J is TRBJ1-1; TRBD1 might be the D (5 bases). This CDR3 spans 18 amino acids. The germline CDR1 and CDR2 sequences are MNHEY and SVGEGT. Trimming took 5 bases from V and 0 from J, leaving 22 bases between them. The CDR3 loop reads CASSGARALSLVNTEAFF. The CDR3 DNA is TGTGCCAGCAGTGGGGCCAGGGCTCTTTCCCTCGTGAACACTGAAGCTTTCTTT.

This clone was found once. This chain joins TRBV18 and TRBJ1-1; D remains unclear. This CDR3 spans 16 amino acids. Trimming removed 2 bases from V and 4 bases from J, with 17 bases in between. Germline CDR1 and CDR2: KGHSH and LQKENI. The CDR3 region has the DNA TGTGCCAGCTCACCAGTTTTTCAGCAGGTGGGCACTGAAGCTTTCTTT. It encodes CASSPVFQQVGTEAFF.

The chain recombines TRBV2 with TRBJ2-2; D not resolved. With 0 bases removed from V and 6 bases from J, the gap between germline ends came to 8 bases. The CDR3 covers 14 residues. Germline V gives CDR1 SNHLY, CDR2 FYNNEI. CDR3 sequence reads: CASSEALPSGELFF. The CDR3 DNA follows: TGTGCCAGCAGTGAAGCTCTACCGTCCGGGGAGCTGTTTTTT.

The CDR3, as DNA: TGCGCCAGCAGCTTCCGTTCAGCGGGATCGAGTAATGAGCAGTTCTTC. Encoded protein: CASSFRSAGSSNEQFF. The genes are TRBV5-1 and TRBJ2-1; 7 bases map to TRBD2. Germline CDR1 is SGHRS and CDR2 is YFSETQ. This CDR3 is 16 amino acids long. With 2 bases clipped from V and 7 bases from J, the junction kept 12 bases outside the gene matches. The variable domain in full, completed from reference TRBV5-1 and TRBJ2-1, reads KAGVTQTPRYLIKTRGQQVTLSCSPISGHRSVSWYQQTPGQGLQFLFEYFSETQRNKGNFPGRFSGRQFSNSRSEMNVSTLELGDSALYLCASSFRSAGSSNEQFFGPGTRLTVL.

In DNA form, the CDR3 reads TGTGCCAGCAGCCAAACGACAGGAGAAGCTTTCTTT. Translation: CASSQTTGEAFF. This chain connects TRBV3-1 (or the pseudogene TRBV3-2) to TRBJ1-1, with a tentative D call TRBD1 (6 bases). The V gene lost 2 bases and the J gene lost 8 bases, with 9 bases spanning the gap. The germline CDR1 and CDR2 sequences are LGHDT and YNNKEL (reference sequence). This CDR3 is 12 amino acids long.

The V and J genes are TRBV4-3 and TRBJ2-1; weak D call: TRBD2 (6 bases). The CDR3 extends over 14 amino acids. Germline V gives CDR1 LGHNA, CDR2 YSLEER. The V and J ends lost 1 base and 4 bases respectively, with 8 bases between them. DNA of the CDR3: TGCGCCAGCAGCCAAGTGGAGGGATACAATGAGCAGTTCTTC. It translates to CASSQVEGYNEQFF.

V and J are TRBV15 and TRBJ2-3; D remains unclear. The V gene lost 6 bases and the J gene lost 0 bases, with 7 bases spanning the gap. From germline, CDR1 is LNHNV and CDR2 YYDKDF (reference sequence). The CDR3 consists of 13 residues. As DNA, the CDR3 is TGTGCCACCAGTCGGCGGAGCACAGATACGCAGTATTTT. Translated, it gives CATSRRSTDTQYF.

V usage is TRBV4-3 and J usage is TRBJ1-6, with 10 bases lining up with TRBD1. This CDR3 has 17 residues. The V gene's germline CDR1 is LGHNA and CDR2 YSLEER. V dropped 4 bases and J dropped 8; count of bases not matched to a gene: 11. Here the CDR3 DNA reads TGCGCCAGCAGCCGCGAGACAGGGGGCCGACCGGATTCACCCCTCCACTTT. Translating gives CASSRETGGRPDSPLHF.

The chain combines TRBV6-5 with TRBJ2-3; 9 nucleotides align to TRBD2. V was clipped by 6 bases and J by 3 bases; unmatched bases: 4. The CDR3 runs to 14 residues. CDR1 MNHEY and CDR2 SVGAGI come from the germline V gene. In nucleotides, the CDR3 is TGTGCCAGCAGCACCGGACTAGCGACAGATACGCAGTATTTT. Translation: CASSTGLATDTQYF.

The CDR3 DNA reads as TGTGCCAGCAGTTCAAATAATCAGCCCCAGCATTTT. Translating it yields CASSSNNQPQHF. The chain combines TRBV27 with TRBJ1-5; D call uncertain. This CDR3 is 12 amino acids long. Looked up from germline, CDR1 is MNHEY and CDR2 is SMNVEV (reference sequence). Trimming removed 4 bases at V and 4 bases at J, with 5 bases between.

The chain couples TRBV19 to TRBJ2-2; 8 bases are a match to TRBD1. The germline V gene encodes CDR1 LNHDA and CDR2 SQIVND (reference sequence). The CDR3 loop spans 15 amino acids. After removal of 4 bases from V and 4 bases from J, the junction contained 5 bases not matched to a gene. The CDR3: CASSTRDRSTGELFF. For the CDR3, the DNA is TGTGCCAGTAGTACCCGGGACAGGTCCACCGGGGAGCTGTTTTTT.

The rearrangement uses TRBV6-2 or TRBV6-3 and TRBJ2-3, with a weak D call TRBD2 (5 bases). The ends were cut back, 0 bases at V and 1 base at J, with 14 bases in the middle. The CDR3 runs to 17 residues. The germline V gene has CDR1 MNHEY and CDR2 SVGEGT. Here the CDR3 reads CASSYSPGDSGTDTQYF. The CDR3 DNA is TGTGCCAGCAGTTACTCCCCCGGCGATAGCGGCACAGATACGCAGTATTTT.

The chain couples TRBV7-3 to TRBJ2-2, with a possible D match to TRBD2 (5 bases). CDR1 and CDR2 from the germline V gene are SGHTA and FQGTGA. The CDR3 sequence is 12 residues long. Trimming pared 3 bases from V and 7 bases from J, leaving 6 bases between. CDR3 in amino acids: CASSLEVGELFF. For the CDR3, the DNA is TGTGCCAGCAGCTTGGAGGTCGGGGAGCTGTTTTTT.

CDR3 DNA: TGTGCCAGCAGCCAGCAAGGGCAGGGGGCGTACTATGGCTACACCTTC. Amino acids: CASSQQGQGAYYGYTF. This chain links TRBV11-2 with TRBJ1-2; 8 bases map to TRBD1. The CDR3 sequence is 16 residues long. V lost 5 bases to trimming and J lost 3 bases; unmatched junction nucleotides: 11. The germline CDR1 and CDR2 sequences are SGHAT and FQNNGV.

This clone appeared a single time. The V gene is TRBV14, the J gene TRBJ1-2, with unresolved D. This CDR3 has 14 residues. Germline V gene sequence: CDR1 SGHDN, CDR2 FVKESK. Trimming cost V 4 bases and J 5 bases, with 14 bases left between them. The CDR3 DNA follows: TGTGCCAGCAGCCCAAAAACCGACATGTATGGCTACACCTTC. Its translation is CASSPKTDMYGYTF. Filled out from reference TRBV14 and TRBJ1-2, the complete variable domain reads EAGVTQFPSHSVIEKGQTVTLRCDPISGHDNLYWYRRVMGKEIKFLLHFVKESKQDESGMPNNRFLAERTGGTYSTLKVQPAELEDSGVYFCASSPKTDMYGYTFGSGTRLTVV.

V is TRBV2 and J is TRBJ1-5; TRBD1 is a possible D gene (6 bases). CDR1 is SNHLY and CDR2 is FYNNEI in the germline V gene. V was shortened by 2 bases and J by 5 bases, with 10 bases between the two germline ends. The CDR3 is made up of 14 amino acids. The CDR3 reads CASSEMDSYQPQHF. The CDR3, as DNA: TGTGCCAGCAGTGAAATGGACAGTTATCAGCCCCAGCATTTT.

The rearrangement joins TRBV6-4 to TRBJ2-2; 8 bases agree with TRBD2. With V trimmed by 8 bases and J by 3 bases, 5 bases remained unmatched. There are 14 residues in the CDR3. Germline CDR1 reads MRHNA; CDR2 reads SNTAGT. CDR3 residues: CASRAGADTGELFF. The CDR3 bases are TGTGCCAGCCGAGCGGGAGCTGACACCGGGGAGCTGTTTTTT.

The gene calls are TRBV7-9 and TRBJ2-1; 9 bases agree with TRBD1. With V trimmed by 5 bases and J by 3 bases, 5 bases remained unmatched. Germline V gene sequence: CDR1 SEHNR, CDR2 FQNEAQ (reference sequence). The CDR3 is 15 residues long. CDR3 sequence reads: CASSLVGQGYNEQFF. The CDR3 bases are TGTGCCAGCAGCCTAGTGGGACAGGGCTACAATGAGCAGTTCTTC.

This clone was counted between two and nine times. The genes are TRBV9 and TRBJ2-3; 7 bases map to TRBD2. The CDR3 totals 16 residues. The germline CDR1 and CDR2 sequences are SGDLS and YYNGEE. V dropped 0 bases and J dropped 0; count of bases not matched to a gene: 4. The DNA of the CDR3 is TGTGCCAGCAGCGTAGGACTTAGCGGGAGCACAGATACGCAGTATTTT. Translation gives CASSVGLSGSTDTQYF.

The V and J genes are TRBV30 and TRBJ2-2, with 12 bases fitting TRBD2. The germline gives CDR1 GTSNPN, CDR2 SVGIG (reference sequence). V lost 0 bases and J lost 0; bases outside the gene matches: 5. The CDR3 covers 18 residues. The CDR3 loop is CAWSVGLAGRPNTGELFF. CDR3 nucleotide sequence: TGTGCCTGGAGTGTCGGACTAGCGGGACGTCCGAACACCGGGGAGCTGTTTTTT.

This clone was detected once. The rearrangement joins TRBV7-8 to TRBJ2-6, with D perhaps TRBD2 (6 bases). Looked up from germline, CDR1 is SGHVS and CDR2 is FQNEAQ. V was clipped by 5 bases and J by 2 bases, with 7 bases between them. The CDR3 covers 14 residues. CDR3 residues: CASSPGAGANVLTF. DNA of the CDR3: TGTGCCAGCAGCCCGGGGGCTGGGGCCAACGTCCTGACTTTC.

The table lists this clone with a count of one. This chain links TRBV18 with TRBJ1-4; tentatively, D is TRBD1 (6 bases). From germline, CDR1 is KGHSH and CDR2 LQKENI. The CDR3 runs to 14 residues. With 4 bases removed from V and 8 bases from J, the gap between germline ends came to 14 bases. This CDR3 is CASSHGQRGEKLFF. In DNA, the CDR3 is TGTGCCAGCTCACACGGACAGCGGGGGGAAAAACTGTTTTTT.

This clone was seen just once. The chain combines TRBV28 with TRBJ1-6; D gene unclear. Germline V gene lookup returns CDR1 MDHEN and CDR2 SYDVKM. With 2 bases removed from V and 9 bases from J, the gap between germline ends came to 11 bases. This CDR3 contains 14 residues. The CDR3 protein is CASSLEGLRSPLHF. CDR3 nucleotides: TGTGCCAGCAGTTTAGAAGGACTTCGTTCACCCCTCCACTTT. Filled out from reference TRBV28 and TRBJ1-6, the complete variable domain reads DVKVTQSSRYLVKRTGEKVFLECVQDMDHENMFWYRQDPGLGLRLIYFSYDVKMKEKGDIPEGYSVSREKKERFSLILESASTNQTSMYLCASSLEGLRSPLHFGNGTRLTVT.

The V gene is TRBV18, the J gene TRBJ2-5; the D gene is possibly TRBD1 (6 bases). Germline V gene lookup returns CDR1 KGHSH and CDR2 LQKENI. Trimming pared 5 bases from V and 5 bases from J, leaving 12 bases between. The CDR3 is 13 residues long. CDR3: CASSEQGGETQYF. The DNA of the CDR3 is TGTGCCAGCTCAGAACAGGGCGGGGAGACCCAGTACTTC.

The V gene is TRBV7-9, the J gene TRBJ2-2, with D unclear. CDR1 SEHNR and CDR2 FQNEAQ come from the germline V gene (reference sequence). The CDR3 consists of 13 residues. V dropped 8 bases and J dropped 3 bases, with 10 bases sitting between them. The CDR3 DNA sequence: TGTGCCAGCCGAGGTTCTTACACCGGGGAGCTGTTTTTT. This translates into CASRGSYTGELFF.

The table lists this clone with a few counts. V gene TRBV10-3 combines with J gene TRBJ2-7; the D gene is possibly TRBD1 (5 bases). Germline V gives CDR1 ENHRY, CDR2 SYGVKD. This CDR3 contains 15 residues. V gave up 5 bases and J gave up 0 bases, with 14 bases separating them. The DNA of the CDR3 is TGTGCCATCAGTCCCCGCCAGGGTAGCTCCTACGAGCAGTACTTC. Amino acid sequence: CAISPRQGSSYEQYF.

The chain is built from TRBV10-3 and TRBJ2-1; D is possibly TRBD2 (5 bases). Germline V lookup: CDR1 ENHRY, CDR2 SYGVKD. The CDR3 spans 15 residues. V was clipped by 10 bases and J by 7 bases, with 23 bases between them. CDR3 sequence reads: CATRWAGERKNEQFF. The CDR3, as DNA: TGTGCCACCCGTTGGGCTGGGGAGAGGAAAAATGAGCAGTTCTTC.

The chain links TRBV29-1 to TRBJ1-2; D unresolved. The CDR3 sequence is 15 residues long. The germline CDR1 and CDR2 sequences are SQVTM and ANQGSEA. V lost 1 base and J 0 bases, leaving 12 bases between the germline ends. CDR3 sequence: CSVEGARGANYGYTF. The CDR3 nucleotides are TGCAGCGTTGAAGGCGCTCGGGGAGCTAACTATGGCTACACCTTC.